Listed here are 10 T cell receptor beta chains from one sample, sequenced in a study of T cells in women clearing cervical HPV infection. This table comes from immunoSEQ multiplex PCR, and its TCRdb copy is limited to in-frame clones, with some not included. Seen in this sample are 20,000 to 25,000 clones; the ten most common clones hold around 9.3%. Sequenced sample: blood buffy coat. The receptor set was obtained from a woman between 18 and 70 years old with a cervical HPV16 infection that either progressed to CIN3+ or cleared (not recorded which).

The DNA read from the CDR3 is TGCAGCACCCTAAGAGAGACAGGGAGGGGC. This encodes CSTLRETGRG. The whole CDR3 protein is CSTLRETGRGYTF. The rearrangement uses TRBV29-1 and TRBJ1-2; 7 bases are a match to TRBD1. The sequence runs out 3 residues before the end of the CDR3; the remainder is reconstructed from the germline J gene. CDR1 is SQVTM and CDR2 is ANQGSEA in the germline V gene. This CDR3 has 13 amino acids.

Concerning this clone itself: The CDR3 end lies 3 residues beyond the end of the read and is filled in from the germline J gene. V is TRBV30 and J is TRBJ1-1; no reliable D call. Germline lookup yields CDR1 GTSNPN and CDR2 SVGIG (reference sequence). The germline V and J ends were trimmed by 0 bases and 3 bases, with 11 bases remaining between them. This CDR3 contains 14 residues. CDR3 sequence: CAWSVRRGYTEAFF. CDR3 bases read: TGTGCCTGGAGTGTACGTAGAGGGTACACTGAA.

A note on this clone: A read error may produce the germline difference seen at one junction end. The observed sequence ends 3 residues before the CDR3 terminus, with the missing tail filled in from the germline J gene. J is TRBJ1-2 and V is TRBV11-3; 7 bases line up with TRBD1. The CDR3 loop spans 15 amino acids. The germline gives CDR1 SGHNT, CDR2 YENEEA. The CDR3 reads CASSLETGSNYGYTF. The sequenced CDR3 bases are TGTGCCAGCAGCCTAGAGACAGGGAGTAACTATGGC.

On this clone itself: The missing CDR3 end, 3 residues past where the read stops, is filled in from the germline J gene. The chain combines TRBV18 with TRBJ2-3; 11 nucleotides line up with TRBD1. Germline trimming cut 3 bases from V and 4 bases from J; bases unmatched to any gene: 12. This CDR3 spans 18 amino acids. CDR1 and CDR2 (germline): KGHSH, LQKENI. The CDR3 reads CASSPFRTGTGGSDTQYF. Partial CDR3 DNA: TGTGCCAGCTCACCGTTTCGAACCGGGACAGGGGGTTCAGATACG.

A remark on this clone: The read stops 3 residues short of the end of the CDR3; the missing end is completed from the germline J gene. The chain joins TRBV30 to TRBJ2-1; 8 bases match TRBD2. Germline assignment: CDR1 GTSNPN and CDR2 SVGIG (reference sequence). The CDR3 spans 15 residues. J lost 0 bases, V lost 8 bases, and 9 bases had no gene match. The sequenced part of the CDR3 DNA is TGTGCCGGGGCCCCACTAGCGGCCTCCTACAATGAG. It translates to CAGAPLAASYNE. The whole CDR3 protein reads CAGAPLAASYNEQFF.

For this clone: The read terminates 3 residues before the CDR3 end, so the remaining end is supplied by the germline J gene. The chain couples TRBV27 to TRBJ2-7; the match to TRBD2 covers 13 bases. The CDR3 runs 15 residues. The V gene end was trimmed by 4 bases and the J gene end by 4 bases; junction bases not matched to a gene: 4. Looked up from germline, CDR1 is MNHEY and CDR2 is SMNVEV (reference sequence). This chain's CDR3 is CASSSRLAGGYEQYF. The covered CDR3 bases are TGTGCCAGCAGTTCCCGACTAGCGGGAGGTTACGAG.

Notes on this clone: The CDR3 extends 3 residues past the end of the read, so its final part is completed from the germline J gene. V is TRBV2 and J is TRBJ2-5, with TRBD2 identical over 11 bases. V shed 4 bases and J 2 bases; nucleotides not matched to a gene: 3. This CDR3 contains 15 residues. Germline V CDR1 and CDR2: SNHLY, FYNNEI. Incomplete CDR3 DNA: TGTGCCAGCAGTGGGGCTAGCGGGGGGCAAGAGACC. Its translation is CASSGASGGQET. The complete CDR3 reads CASSGASGGQETQYF.

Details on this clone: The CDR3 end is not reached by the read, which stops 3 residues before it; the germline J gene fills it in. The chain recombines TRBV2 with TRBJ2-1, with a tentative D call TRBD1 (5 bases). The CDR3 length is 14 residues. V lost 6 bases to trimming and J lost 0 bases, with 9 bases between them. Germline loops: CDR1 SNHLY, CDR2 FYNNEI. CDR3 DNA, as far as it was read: TGTGCCAGCAGAGGGGATAGCTCCTACAATGAG. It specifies CASRGDSSYNE. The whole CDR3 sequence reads CASRGDSSYNEQFF.

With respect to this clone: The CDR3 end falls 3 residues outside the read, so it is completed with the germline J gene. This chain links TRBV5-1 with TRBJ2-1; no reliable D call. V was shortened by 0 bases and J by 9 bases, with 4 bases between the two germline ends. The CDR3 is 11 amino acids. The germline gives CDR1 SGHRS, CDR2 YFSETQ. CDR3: CASSLGLEQFF. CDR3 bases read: TGCGCCAGCAGCTTGGGTCTTGAG.

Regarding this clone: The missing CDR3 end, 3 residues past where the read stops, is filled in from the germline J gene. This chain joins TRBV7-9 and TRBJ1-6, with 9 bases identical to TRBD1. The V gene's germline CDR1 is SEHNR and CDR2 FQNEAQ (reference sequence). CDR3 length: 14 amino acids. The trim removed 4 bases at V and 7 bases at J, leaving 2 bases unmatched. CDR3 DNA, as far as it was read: TGTGCCAGCAGCTGGACAGGGGTAAATTCACCC. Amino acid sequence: CASSWTGVNSP. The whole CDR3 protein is CASSWTGVNSPLHF.